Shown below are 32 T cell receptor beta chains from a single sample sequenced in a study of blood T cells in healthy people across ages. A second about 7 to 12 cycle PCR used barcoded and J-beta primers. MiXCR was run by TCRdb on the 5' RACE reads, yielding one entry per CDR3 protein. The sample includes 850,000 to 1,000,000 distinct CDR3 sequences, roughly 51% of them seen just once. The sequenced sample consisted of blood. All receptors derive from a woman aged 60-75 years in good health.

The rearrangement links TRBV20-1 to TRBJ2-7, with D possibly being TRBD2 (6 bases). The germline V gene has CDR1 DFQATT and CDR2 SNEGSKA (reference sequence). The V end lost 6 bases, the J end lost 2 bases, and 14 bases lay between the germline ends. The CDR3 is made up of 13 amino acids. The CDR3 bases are TGCAGTGCCCGACCGACTAGTCCCTACGAGCAGTACTTC. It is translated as CSARPTSPYEQYF.

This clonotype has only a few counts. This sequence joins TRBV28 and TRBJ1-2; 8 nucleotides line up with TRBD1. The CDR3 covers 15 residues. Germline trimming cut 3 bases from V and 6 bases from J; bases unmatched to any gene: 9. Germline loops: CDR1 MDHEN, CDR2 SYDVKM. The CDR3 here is CASSFSDRVMDGYTF. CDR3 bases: TGTGCCAGCAGTTTCTCGGACAGGGTGATGGATGGCTACACCTTC.

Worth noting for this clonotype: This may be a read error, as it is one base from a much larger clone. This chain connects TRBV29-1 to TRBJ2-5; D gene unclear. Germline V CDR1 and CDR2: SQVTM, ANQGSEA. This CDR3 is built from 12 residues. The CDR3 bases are TGCGGCGTCGGACGCTCGGGAGAGACCCAGTACTTC. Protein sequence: CGVGRSGETQYF.

Here the CDR3 DNA reads TGTGCCAGCAGTCTCGTAAGCGATGCGCAGTATTTT. Translation gives CASSLVSDAQYF. V usage is TRBV12-3 or TRBV12-4 and J usage is TRBJ2-3; D gene uncertain. Trimming stripped 5 bases from V and 10 bases from J, with 13 bases between. The CDR3 consists of 12 residues.

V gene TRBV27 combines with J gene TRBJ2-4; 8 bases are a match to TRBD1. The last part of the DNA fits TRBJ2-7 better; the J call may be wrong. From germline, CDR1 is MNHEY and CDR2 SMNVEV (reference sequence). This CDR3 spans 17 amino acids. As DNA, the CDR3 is TGTGCCAGCAGCCCGCTTCTGGACAGGGCGAAGGATGACGAGCAGTACTTC. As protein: CASSPLLDRAKDDEQYF.

The DNA of the CDR3 is TGTGCCAGCCACAGGGAGAAAGAGCAGTTCTTC. Residues: CASHREKEQFF. The chain is built from TRBV28 and TRBJ2-1; TRBD1 might be the D (6 bases). This CDR3 is 11 amino acids long. V was trimmed by 8 bases and J by 10 bases, leaving 12 bases between them. The germline gives CDR1 MDHEN, CDR2 SYDVKM.

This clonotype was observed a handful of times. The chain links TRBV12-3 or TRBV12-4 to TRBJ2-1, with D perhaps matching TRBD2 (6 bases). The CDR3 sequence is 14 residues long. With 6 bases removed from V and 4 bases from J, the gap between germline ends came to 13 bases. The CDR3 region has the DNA TGTGCCAGCAGCCCCGGGACTGGGTACAATGAGCAGTTCTTC. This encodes CASSPGTGYNEQFF.

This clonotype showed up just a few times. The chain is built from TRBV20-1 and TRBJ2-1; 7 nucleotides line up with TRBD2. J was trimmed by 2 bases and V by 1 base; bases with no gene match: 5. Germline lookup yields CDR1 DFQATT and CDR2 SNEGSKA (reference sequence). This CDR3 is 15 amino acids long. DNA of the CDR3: TGCAGTGCTAGAGGTTCCGGGACTACCTACAATGAGCAGTTCTTC. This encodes CSARGSGTTYNEQFF.

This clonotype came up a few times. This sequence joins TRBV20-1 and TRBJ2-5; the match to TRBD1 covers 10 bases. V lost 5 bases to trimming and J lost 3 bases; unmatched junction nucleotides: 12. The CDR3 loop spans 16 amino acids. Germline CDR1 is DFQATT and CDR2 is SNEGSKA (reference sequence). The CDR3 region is CSAPPGTGVWEETQYF. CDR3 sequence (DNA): TGCAGTGCTCCTCCCGGGACAGGGGTATGGGAAGAGACCCAGTACTTC.

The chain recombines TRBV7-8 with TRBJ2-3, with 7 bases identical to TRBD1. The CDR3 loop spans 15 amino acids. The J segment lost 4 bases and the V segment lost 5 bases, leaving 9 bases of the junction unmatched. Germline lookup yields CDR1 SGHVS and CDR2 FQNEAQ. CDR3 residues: CASSLTGVVSDTQYF. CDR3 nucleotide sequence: TGTGCCAGCAGCCTAACAGGGGTGGTGTCAGATACGCAGTATTTT.

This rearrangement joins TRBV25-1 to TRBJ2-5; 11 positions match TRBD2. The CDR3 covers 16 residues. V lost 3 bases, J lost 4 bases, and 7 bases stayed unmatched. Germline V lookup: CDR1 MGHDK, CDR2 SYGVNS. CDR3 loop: CASSDWLAGGAETQYF. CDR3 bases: TGTGCCAGCAGTGATTGGCTAGCGGGAGGCGCAGAGACCCAGTACTTC.

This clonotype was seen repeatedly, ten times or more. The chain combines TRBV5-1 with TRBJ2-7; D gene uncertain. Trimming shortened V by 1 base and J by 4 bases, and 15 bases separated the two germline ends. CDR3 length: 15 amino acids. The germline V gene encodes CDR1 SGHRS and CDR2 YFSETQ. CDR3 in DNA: TGCGCCAGCAGCTTGACCGGTATTATCGGGTACGAGCAGTACTTC. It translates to CASSLTGIIGYEQYF.

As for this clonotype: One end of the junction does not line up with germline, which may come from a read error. The CDR3 bases are TGCGCCAGCAGCAAAACCGGCCAGTCCTACAATGAGCTGTTCTTC. Protein: CASSKTGQSYNELFF. This chain connects TRBV5-1 to TRBJ2-1; D is undetermined. The CDR3 sequence is 15 residues long. Germline loops: CDR1 SGHRS, CDR2 YFSETQ.

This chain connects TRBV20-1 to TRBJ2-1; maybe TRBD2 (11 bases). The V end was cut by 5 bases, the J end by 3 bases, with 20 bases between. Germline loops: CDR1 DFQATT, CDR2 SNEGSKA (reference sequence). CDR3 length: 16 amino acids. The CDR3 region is CSARTGGTSGYNEQFF. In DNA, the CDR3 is TGCAGTGCTCGGACAGGGGGGACTAGCGGCTACAATGAGCAGTTCTTC.

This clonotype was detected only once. The DNA for the CDR3 is TGTGCCAGCAGCTTAGCTATTGTGGGAGGCGGCACAGATACGCAGTATTTT. Residues: CASSLAIVGGGTDTQYF. The V gene is TRBV7-9, the J gene TRBJ2-3; perhaps TRBD2 as D (6 bases). The CDR3 sequence is 17 residues long. V lost 0 bases to trimming and J lost 1 base, with 14 bases between them. Germline-derived CDR1 and CDR2 are SEHNR and FQNEAQ (reference sequence).

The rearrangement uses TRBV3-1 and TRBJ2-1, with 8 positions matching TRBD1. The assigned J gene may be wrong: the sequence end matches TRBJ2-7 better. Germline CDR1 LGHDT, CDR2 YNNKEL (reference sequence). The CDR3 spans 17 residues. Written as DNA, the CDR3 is TGTGCCAGCAGCCAAGACCCAACAGGGGGTGCCTACAATGAGCAGTACTTC. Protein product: CASSQDPTGGAYNEQYF.

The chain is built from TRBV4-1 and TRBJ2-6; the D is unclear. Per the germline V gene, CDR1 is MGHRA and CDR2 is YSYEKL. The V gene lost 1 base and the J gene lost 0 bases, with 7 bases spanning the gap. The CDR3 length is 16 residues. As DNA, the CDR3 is TGCGCCAGCAGCCAAGGAGTTGCCTCTGGGGCCAACGTCCTGACTTTC. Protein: CASSQGVASGANVLTF.

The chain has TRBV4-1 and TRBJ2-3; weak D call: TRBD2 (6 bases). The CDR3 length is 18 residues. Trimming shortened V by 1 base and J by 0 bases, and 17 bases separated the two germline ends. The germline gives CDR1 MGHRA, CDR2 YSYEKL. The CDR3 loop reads CASSQVGVGGLSTDTQYF. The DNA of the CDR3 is TGCGCCAGCAGCCAAGTCGGGGTCGGAGGGTTGAGCACAGATACGCAGTATTTT.

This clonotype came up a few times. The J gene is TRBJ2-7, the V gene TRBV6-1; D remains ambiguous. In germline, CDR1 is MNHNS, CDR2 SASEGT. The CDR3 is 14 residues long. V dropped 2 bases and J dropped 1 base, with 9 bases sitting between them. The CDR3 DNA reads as TGTGCCAGCAGTGAAAGAGCCTTTTCCTACGAGCAGTACTTC. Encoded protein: CASSERAFSYEQYF.

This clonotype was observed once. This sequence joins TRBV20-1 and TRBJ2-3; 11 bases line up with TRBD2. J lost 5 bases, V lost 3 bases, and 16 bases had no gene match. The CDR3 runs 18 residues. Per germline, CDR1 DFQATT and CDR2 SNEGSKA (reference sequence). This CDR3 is CSARGPIILAGEIDTQYF. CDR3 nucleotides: TGCAGTGCTAGGGGGCCAATTATACTAGCGGGAGAAATAGATACGCAGTATTTT.

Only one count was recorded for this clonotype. The CDR3 nucleotides read TGTGCCAGCAGTTGCCTCGCGGCGGCAGATACGCAGTATTTT. Amino acids: CASSCLAAADTQYF. The chain combines TRBV12-3 or TRBV12-4 with TRBJ2-3; D call uncertain. CDR3 size: 14 residues. V lost 4 bases to trimming and J lost 4 bases, with 12 bases between them.

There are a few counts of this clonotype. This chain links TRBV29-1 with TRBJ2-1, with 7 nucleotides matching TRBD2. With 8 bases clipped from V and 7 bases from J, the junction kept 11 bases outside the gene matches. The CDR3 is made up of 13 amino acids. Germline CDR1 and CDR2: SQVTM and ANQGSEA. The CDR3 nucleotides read TGCAGCCCCCGTGTGACTAGCAAGAATGAGCAGTTCTTC. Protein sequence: CSPRVTSKNEQFF.

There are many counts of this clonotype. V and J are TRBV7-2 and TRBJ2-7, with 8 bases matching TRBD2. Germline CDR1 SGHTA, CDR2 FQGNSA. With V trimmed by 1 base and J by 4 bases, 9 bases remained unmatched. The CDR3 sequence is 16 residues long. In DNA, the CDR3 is TGTGCCAGCAGCTTAGTTAACACGGGACTAGGATACGAGCAGTACTTC. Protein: CASSLVNTGLGYEQYF.

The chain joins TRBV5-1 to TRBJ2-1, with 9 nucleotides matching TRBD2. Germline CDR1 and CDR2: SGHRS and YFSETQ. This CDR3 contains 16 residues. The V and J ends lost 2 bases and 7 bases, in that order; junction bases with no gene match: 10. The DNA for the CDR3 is TGCGCCAGCAGCTTCGTTAGCGGGAGAGGTGAGAATGAGCAGTTCTTC. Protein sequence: CASSFVSGRGENEQFF.

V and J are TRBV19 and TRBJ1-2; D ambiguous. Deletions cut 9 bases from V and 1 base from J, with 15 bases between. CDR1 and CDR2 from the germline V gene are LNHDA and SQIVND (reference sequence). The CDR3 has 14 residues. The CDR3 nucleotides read TGTGCCAGCCTCTCAGGTGGATATAACTATGGCTACACCTTC. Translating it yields CASLSGGYNYGYTF.

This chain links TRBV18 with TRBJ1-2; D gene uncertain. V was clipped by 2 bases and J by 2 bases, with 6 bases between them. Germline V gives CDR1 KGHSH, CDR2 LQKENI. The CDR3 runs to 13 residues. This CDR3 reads CASSPAGNYGYTF. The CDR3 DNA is TGTGCCAGCTCACCAGCAGGAAACTATGGCTACACCTTC.

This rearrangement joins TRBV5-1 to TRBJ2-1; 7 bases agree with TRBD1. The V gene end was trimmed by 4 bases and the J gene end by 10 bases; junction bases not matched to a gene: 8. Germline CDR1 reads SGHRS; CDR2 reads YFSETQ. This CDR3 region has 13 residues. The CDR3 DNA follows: TGCGCCAGCAGCCCCGACGGACAGGACGAGCAGTTCTTC. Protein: CASSPDGQDEQFF.

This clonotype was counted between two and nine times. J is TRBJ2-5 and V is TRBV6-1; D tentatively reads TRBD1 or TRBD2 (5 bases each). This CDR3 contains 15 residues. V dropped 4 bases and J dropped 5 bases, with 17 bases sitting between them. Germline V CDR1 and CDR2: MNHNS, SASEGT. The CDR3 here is CASSGKDGAGETQYF. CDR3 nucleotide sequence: TGTGCCAGCAGTGGAAAGGACGGGGCCGGGGAGACCCAGTACTTC.

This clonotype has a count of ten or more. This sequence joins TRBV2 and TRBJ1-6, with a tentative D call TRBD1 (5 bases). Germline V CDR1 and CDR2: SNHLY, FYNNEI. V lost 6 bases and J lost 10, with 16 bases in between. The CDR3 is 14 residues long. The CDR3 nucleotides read TGTGCCAGCAGGGACACGGGCGGGACCTCACCCCTCCACTTT. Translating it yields CASRDTGGTSPLHF.

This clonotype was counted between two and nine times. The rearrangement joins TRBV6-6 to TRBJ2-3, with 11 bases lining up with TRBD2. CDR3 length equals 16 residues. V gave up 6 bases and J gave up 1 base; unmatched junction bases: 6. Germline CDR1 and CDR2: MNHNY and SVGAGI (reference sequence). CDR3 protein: CASSRSGRAGTDTQYF. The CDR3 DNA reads TGTGCCAGCAGCCGTAGCGGGAGGGCTGGCACAGATACGCAGTATTTT.

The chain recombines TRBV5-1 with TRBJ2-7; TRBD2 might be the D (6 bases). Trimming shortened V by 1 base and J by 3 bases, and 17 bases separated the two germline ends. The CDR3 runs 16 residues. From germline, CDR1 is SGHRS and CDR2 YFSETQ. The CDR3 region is CASSLSPLSGYYEQYF. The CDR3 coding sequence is TGCGCCAGCAGCTTGTCACCACTTAGCGGTTACTACGAGCAGTACTTC.

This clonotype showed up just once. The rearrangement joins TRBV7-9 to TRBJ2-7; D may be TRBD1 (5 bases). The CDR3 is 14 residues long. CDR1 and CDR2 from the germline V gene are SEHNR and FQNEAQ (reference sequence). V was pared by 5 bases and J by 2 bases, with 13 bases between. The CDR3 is CASSRPTVAYEQYF. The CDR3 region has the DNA TGTGCCAGCAGCAGGCCGACAGTTGCCTACGAGCAGTACTTC. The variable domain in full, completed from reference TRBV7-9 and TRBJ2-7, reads DTGVSQNPRHKITKRGQNVTFRCDPISEHNRLYWYRQTLGQGPEFLTYFQNEAQLEKSRLLSDRFSAERPKGSFSTLEIQRTEQGDSAMYLCASSRPTVAYEQYFGPGTRLTVT.